The 21 T cell receptor beta chains below were found in one sample sequenced in a study of blood T cell repertoires in COVID-19. The repertoire was sequenced with immunoSEQ multiplex PCR; TCRdb's copy has only in-frame clones and lacks some. In the table there are fewer than 350,000 clones, around 85% of which are singletons. Sequenced: PBMCs or T cells enriched from blood (not recorded which). The receptor set was obtained from a woman aged 40 to 49 with acute COVID-19.

Here the CDR3 reads CASSYPSRGGNEQFF. The CDR3 region has the DNA TGTGCCAGCAGTTATCCGTCCAGGGGTGGCAATGAGCAGTTCTTC. This sequence joins TRBV6-2 or TRBV6-3 and TRBJ2-1; a possible D gene is TRBD1 (6 bases). Germline CDR1 and CDR2: MNHEY and SVGEGT. Trimming took off 3 bases at V and 6 bases at J, with 15 bases between the two ends. The CDR3 consists of 15 residues.

A remark on this clone: The identical CDR3 is also encoded by other nucleotide sequences in the sample. The V and J genes are TRBV9 and TRBJ2-1; a weak D match, TRBD2 (6 bases). Germline CDR1 is SGDLS and CDR2 is YYNGEE. Trimming stripped 3 bases from V and 5 bases from J, with 12 bases between. The CDR3 extends over 14 amino acids. CDR3: CASSADYYHNEQFF. The CDR3 DNA sequence: TGTGCCAGCAGCGCGGACTACTATCACAATGAGCAGTTCTTC.

Remarks on this clone: The CDR3 does not close with the conserved phenylalanine or tryptophan, likely indicating a read error. Because the CDR3's place on the DNA is in doubt, the DNA is left out and the CDR3 is given as listed by TCRdb. The chain is built from TRBV7-2 and TRBJ2-3; TRBD2, the table's D call, was not compared with the DNA. The CDR3 is 13 residues long, ends included. Germline V gives CDR1 SGHTA, CDR2 FQGNSA. The CDR3: CASSLGPSGHWQI.

The chain joins TRBV18 to TRBJ2-1; 9 nucleotides align to TRBD2. The CDR3 is 14 residues long. The V segment lost 2 bases and the J segment 12 bases; nucleotides outside the gene matches: 8. CDR1 is KGHSH, CDR2 LQKENI, per germline. CDR3 protein: CASSPDGTSIWQFF. CDR3 DNA sequence: TGTGCCAGCTCACCAGATGGGACTAGCATCTGGCAGTTCTTC.

The chain is built from TRBV24-1 and TRBJ2-3, with 11 bases that match TRBD2. Germline V CDR1 and CDR2: KGHDR, SFDVKD. V gave up 4 bases and J gave up 5 bases; unmatched junction bases: 10. The CDR3 consists of 17 residues. CDR3 nucleotides: TGTGCCACCAGTGACGATAGCGGGGGGGCTAGGTTAGATACGCAGTATTTT. This translates into CATSDDSGGARLDTQYF.

The chain combines TRBV6-2 or TRBV6-3 with TRBJ1-1; TRBD1 might be the D (6 bases). This CDR3 has 14 amino acids. Looked up from germline, CDR1 is MNHEY and CDR2 is SVGEGT. V lost 3 bases and J lost 4, with 12 bases in between. The CDR3 spells CASSYTGIRTEAFF. CDR3 DNA sequence: TGTGCCAGCAGTTATACAGGGATACGCACTGAAGCTTTCTTT.

V is TRBV4-2 and J is TRBJ1-3; D unclear. CDR1 is LGHNA and CDR2 is YNFKEQ in the germline V gene. This CDR3 spans 18 amino acids. Trimming took 0 bases from V and 2 from J, leaving 17 bases between them. The CDR3 region has the DNA TGTGCCAGCAGCCAAGATCCTCCCTCCGGGGTAACTGGAAACACCATATATTTT. Protein sequence: CASSQDPPSGVTGNTIYF.

The J gene is TRBJ2-7, the V gene TRBV6-5, with unresolved D. The CDR3 contains 12 residues. The germline V gene encodes CDR1 MNHEY and CDR2 SVGAGI. Trimming pared 8 bases from V and 3 bases from J, leaving 11 bases between. CDR3 amino acids: CASLESNYEQYF. In DNA, the CDR3 is TGTGCCAGCCTGGAGTCCAACTACGAGCAGTACTTC.

The chain uses TRBV27 and TRBJ1-2; tentative D call: TRBD1 (6 bases). This CDR3 has 14 residues. The germline V and J ends were trimmed by 7 bases and 4 bases, with 16 bases remaining between them. CDR1 and CDR2 from the germline V gene are MNHEY and SMNVEV (reference sequence). The CDR3 region is CASTPQGDRYGYTF. CDR3 sequence (DNA): TGTGCCAGCACCCCACAGGGAGATCGCTATGGCTACACCTTC.

The chain recombines TRBV9 with TRBJ1-1, with D hard to call. Germline V CDR1 and CDR2: SGDLS, YYNGEE. CDR3 size: 14 residues. Deletions cut 1 base from V and 1 base from J, with 8 bases between. Here the CDR3 DNA reads TGTGCCAGCAGCGTAAGGAGTGGGAACACTGAAGCTTTCTTT. As protein: CASSVRSGNTEAFF.

The J gene is TRBJ2-7, the V gene TRBV18, with 7 bases fitting TRBD2. CDR3 length: 16 residues. Germline V gene lookup returns CDR1 KGHSH and CDR2 LQKENI. V lost 3 bases and J lost 0; bases outside the gene matches: 8. CDR3 protein: CASSPRLADNSYEQYF. CDR3 DNA: TGTGCCAGCTCACCGAGGCTAGCGGATAACTCCTACGAGCAGTACTTC.

The chain links TRBV5-1 to TRBJ1-1; TRBD1 might be the D (6 bases). V was clipped by 0 bases and J by 5 bases, with 11 bases between them. Germline CDR1 SGHRS, CDR2 YFSETQ. CDR3 length: 14 residues. The CDR3 reads CASSLAGAGTEAFF. Here the CDR3 DNA reads TGCGCCAGCAGCTTGGCAGGGGCCGGTACTGAAGCTTTCTTT.

The chain links TRBV12-2 to TRBJ2-5; no check of the table's D call, TRBD2, against the DNA was made. TRBV12-2 is listed as a pseudogene. This CDR3 region has 20 residues. This CDR3 reads CASRLALRLAGGTDQETQYF. The CDR3 nucleotides read TGTGCAAGTCGCTTAGCACTTAGACTAGCGGGGGGGACCGATCAAGAGACCCAGTACTTC.

For the CDR3, the DNA is TGTGCCAGCTCACCCCAAGGATATAGCGGGAGTCTGGAGCTGTTTTTT. This sequence encodes CASSPQGYSGSLELFF. This chain joins TRBV18 and TRBJ2-2; 9 nucleotides match TRBD2. Germline CDR1 KGHSH, CDR2 LQKENI. Trimming removed 3 bases from V and 10 bases from J; junction bases left unmatched: 12. CDR3 length: 16 amino acids.

This clone appeared a few times. The J gene is TRBJ2-1, the V gene TRBV12-3 or TRBV12-4; 9 nucleotides align to TRBD2. The CDR3 spans 13 residues. V was clipped by 5 bases and J by 13 bases; unmatched bases: 9. The CDR3 sequence is CASSPMGLALQFF. The CDR3 DNA follows: TGTGCCAGCAGTCCGATGGGACTAGCTCTCCAGTTCTTC.

V gene TRBV11-2 combines with J gene TRBJ1-2; 7 nucleotides match TRBD1. CDR3 size: 14 residues. The V segment lost 5 bases and the J segment 7 bases; nucleotides outside the gene matches: 10. Germline lookup yields CDR1 SGHAT and CDR2 FQNNGV. CDR3 protein: CASSARGRIVGYTF. Here the CDR3 DNA reads TGTGCCAGCAGCGCTAGGGGGCGCATTGTTGGCTACACCTTC.

The chain couples TRBV12-3 or TRBV12-4 to TRBJ1-3; unclear D gene. The CDR3 runs 10 residues. The ends were cut back, 8 bases at V and 3 bases at J, with 2 bases in the middle. The CDR3 sequence is CASYGNTIYF. CDR3 sequence (DNA): TGTGCCAGCTATGGAAACACCATATATTTT.

The chain carries TRBV5-8 and TRBJ2-4; D remains ambiguous. V was cut by 0 bases and J by 0 bases, with 10 bases left in between. Per the germline V gene, CDR1 is SGHTS and CDR2 is YDEGEE. The CDR3 consists of 16 residues. The CDR3 DNA reads as TGTGCCAGCAGCTTGGGAGAATTACTAGCCAAAAACATTCAGTACTTC. Protein: CASSLGELLAKNIQYF.

The chain recombines TRBV4-2 with TRBJ2-1; 11 bases map to TRBD2. There are 18 residues in the CDR3. From germline, CDR1 is LGHNA and CDR2 YNFKEQ. With V trimmed by 0 bases and J by 0 bases, 4 bases remained unmatched. CDR3 region: CASSQDLSGGASYNEQFF. CDR3 bases: TGTGCCAGCAGCCAAGATCTTAGCGGGGGGGCCTCCTACAATGAGCAGTTCTTC.

The chain employs TRBV28 and TRBJ1-5; D is possibly TRBD1 (6 bases). Germline values: CDR1 MDHEN, CDR2 SYDVKM. The germline V and J ends were trimmed by 5 bases and 5 bases, with 13 bases remaining between them. The CDR3 covers 14 residues. The CDR3 coding sequence is TGTGCCAGCAGTCCCTACAGGGCCCATCAGCCCCAGCATTTT. Translating it yields CASSPYRAHQPQHF.

V usage is TRBV10-3 and J usage is TRBJ1-2; D remains ambiguous. The V and J ends lost 3 bases and 4 bases respectively, with 9 bases between them. Germline V gives CDR1 ENHRY, CDR2 SYGVKD. The length of the CDR3 is 13 residues. The CDR3 is CAISETAGYGYTF. CDR3 in DNA: TGTGCCATCAGTGAAACAGCCGGCTATGGCTACACCTTC.